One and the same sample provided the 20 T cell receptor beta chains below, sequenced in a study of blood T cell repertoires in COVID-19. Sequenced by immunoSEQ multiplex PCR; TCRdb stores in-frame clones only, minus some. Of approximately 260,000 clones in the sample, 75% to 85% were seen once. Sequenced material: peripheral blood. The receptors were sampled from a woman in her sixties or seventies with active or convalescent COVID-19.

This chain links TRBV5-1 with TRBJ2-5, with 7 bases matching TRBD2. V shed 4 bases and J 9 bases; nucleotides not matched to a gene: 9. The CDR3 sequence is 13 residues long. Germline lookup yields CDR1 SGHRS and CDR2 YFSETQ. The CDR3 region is CASSAGLGRAQYF. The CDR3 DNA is TGCGCCAGCAGCGCCGGACTGGGGAGGGCCCAGTACTTC.

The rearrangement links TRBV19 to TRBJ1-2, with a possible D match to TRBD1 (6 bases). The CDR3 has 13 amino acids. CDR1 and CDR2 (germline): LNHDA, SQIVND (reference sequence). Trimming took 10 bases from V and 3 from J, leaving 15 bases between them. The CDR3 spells CATRGQADYGYTF. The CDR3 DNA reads TGTGCCACCAGGGGCCAGGCGGACTATGGCTACACCTTC.

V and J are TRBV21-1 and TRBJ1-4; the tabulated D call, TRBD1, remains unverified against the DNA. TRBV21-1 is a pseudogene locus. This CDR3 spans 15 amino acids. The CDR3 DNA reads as TGTGCCAGCAGCAACAACAGGGCCCATAATGAAAAACTGTTTTTT. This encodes CASSNNRAHNEKLFF.

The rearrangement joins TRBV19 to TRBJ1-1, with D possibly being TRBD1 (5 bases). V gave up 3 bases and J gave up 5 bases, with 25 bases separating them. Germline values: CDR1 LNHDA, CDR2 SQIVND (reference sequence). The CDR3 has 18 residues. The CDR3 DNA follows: TGTGCCAGTAGTATTAAAATTTTATCGGGACCGGGGGGGACTGAAGCTTTCTTT. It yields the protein CASSIKILSGPGGTEAFF.

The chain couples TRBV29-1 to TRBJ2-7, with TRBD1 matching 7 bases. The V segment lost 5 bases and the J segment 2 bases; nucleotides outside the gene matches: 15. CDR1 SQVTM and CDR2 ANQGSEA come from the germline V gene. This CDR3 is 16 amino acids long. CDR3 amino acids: CSVSRGPYAVPYEQYF. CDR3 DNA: TGCAGCGTTTCAAGGGGGCCCTATGCGGTACCCTACGAGCAGTACTTC.

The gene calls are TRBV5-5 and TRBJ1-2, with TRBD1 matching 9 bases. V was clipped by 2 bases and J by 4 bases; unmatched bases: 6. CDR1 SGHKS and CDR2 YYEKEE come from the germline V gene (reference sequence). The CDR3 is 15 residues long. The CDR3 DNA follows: TGTGCCAGCAGCTTCAACAGGGGGCAGGGCTATGGCTACACCTTC. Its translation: CASSFNRGQGYGYTF.

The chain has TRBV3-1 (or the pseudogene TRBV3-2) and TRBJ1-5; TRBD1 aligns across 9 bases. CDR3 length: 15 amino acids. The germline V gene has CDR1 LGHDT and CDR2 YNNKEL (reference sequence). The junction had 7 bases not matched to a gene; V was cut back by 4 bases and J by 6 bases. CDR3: CASSRGGTGTQPQHF. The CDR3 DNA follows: TGTGCCAGCAGCCGAGGGGGGACAGGGACTCAGCCCCAGCATTTT.

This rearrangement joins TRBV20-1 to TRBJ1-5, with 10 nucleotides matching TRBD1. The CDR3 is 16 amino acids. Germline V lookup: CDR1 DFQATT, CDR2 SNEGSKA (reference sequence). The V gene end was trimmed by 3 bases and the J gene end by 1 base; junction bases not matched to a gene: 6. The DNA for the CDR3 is TGCAGTGCTAGTCGACAGGGGGCCAGAAGCAATCAGCCCCAGCATTTT. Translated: CSASRQGARSNQPQHF.

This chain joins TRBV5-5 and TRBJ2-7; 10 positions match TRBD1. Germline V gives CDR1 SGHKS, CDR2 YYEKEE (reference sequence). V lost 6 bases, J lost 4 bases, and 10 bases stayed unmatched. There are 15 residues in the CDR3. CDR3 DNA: TGTGCCAGCACCCTGATCGGGACAGGGGCGTACGAGCAGTACTTC. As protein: CASTLIGTGAYEQYF.

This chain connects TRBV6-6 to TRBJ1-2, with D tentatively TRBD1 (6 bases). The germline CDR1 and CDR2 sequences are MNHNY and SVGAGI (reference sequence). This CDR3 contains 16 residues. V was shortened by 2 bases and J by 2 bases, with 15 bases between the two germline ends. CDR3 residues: CASSYERGGHNYGYTF. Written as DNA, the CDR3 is TGTGCCAGCAGTTACGAGCGGGGGGGACACAACTATGGCTACACCTTC.

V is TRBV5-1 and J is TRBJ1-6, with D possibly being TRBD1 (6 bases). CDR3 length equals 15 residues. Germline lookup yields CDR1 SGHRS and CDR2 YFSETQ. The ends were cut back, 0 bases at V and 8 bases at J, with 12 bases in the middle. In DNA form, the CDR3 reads TGCGCCAGCAGCTTGGGGGCAGGGGCGGATTCACCCCTCCACTTT. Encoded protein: CASSLGAGADSPLHF.

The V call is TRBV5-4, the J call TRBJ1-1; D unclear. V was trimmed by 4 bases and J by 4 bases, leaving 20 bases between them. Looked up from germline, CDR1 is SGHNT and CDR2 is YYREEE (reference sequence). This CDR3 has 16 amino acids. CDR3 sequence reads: CASSPPGVGYSTEAFF. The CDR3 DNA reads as TGTGCCAGCAGCCCTCCCGGGGTGGGGTATTCCACTGAAGCTTTCTTT.

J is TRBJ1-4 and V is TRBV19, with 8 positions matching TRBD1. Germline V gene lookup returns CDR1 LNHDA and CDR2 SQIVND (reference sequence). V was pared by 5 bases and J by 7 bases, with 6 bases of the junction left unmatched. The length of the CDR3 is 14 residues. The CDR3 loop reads CASSPRGQGEKLFF. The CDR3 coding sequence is TGTGCCAGTAGTCCCAGGGGGCAGGGTGAAAAACTGTTTTTT.

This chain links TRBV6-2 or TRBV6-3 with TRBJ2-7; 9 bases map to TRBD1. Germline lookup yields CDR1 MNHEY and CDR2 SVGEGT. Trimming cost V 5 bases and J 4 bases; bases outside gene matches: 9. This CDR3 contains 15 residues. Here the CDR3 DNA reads TGTGCCAGCAGTGGTACCGGGACAGGGTTTTACGAGCAGTACTTC. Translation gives CASSGTGTGFYEQYF.

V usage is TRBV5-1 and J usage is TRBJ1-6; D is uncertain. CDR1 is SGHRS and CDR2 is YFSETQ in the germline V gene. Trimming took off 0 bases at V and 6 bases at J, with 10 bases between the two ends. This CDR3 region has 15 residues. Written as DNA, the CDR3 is TGCGCCAGCAGCTTGGCCGGAGCCTCTAATTCACCCCTCCACTTT. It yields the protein CASSLAGASNSPLHF.

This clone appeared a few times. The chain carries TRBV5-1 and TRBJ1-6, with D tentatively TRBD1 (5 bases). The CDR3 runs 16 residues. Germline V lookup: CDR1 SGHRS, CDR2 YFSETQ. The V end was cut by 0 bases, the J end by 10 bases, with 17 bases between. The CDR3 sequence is CASSLGGAQGGSPLHF. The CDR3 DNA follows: TGCGCCAGCAGCTTGGGTGGGGCGCAGGGAGGCTCACCCCTCCACTTT.

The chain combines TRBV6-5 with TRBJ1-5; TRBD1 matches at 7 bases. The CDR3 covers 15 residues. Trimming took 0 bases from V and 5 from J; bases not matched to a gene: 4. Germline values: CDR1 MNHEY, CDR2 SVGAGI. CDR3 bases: TGTGCCAGCAGTTACTCGACAGGGTTCGATCAGCCCCAGCATTTT. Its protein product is CASSYSTGFDQPQHF.

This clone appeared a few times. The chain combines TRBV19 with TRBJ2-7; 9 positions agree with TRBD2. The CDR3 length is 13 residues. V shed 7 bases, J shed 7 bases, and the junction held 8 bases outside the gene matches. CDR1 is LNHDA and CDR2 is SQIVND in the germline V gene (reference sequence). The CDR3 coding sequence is TGTGCCAGTACGACTAGCGGTAAGGGAGAGCAGTACTTC. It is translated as CASTTSGKGEQYF.

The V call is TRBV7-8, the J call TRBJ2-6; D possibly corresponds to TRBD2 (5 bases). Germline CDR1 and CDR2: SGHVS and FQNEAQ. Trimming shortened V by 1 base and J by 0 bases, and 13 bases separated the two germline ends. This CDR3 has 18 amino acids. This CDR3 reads CASSLEVLRASGANVLTF. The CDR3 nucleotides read TGTGCCAGCAGCTTAGAGGTCCTGAGGGCCTCTGGGGCCAACGTCCTGACTTTC.

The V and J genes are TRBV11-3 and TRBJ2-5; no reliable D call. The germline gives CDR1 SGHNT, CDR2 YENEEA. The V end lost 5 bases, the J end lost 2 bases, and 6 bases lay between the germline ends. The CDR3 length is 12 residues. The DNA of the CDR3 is TGTGCCAGCAGCCCCGGGCAAGAGACCCAGTACTTC. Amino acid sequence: CASSPGQETQYF.